This T cell receptor beta chain comes out of a study of T cells after yellow fever vaccination (dated by TCRdb to the late 2010s). Background on the whole study: The SMART-Seq v4 Ultra Low Input RNA kit was used to prepare libraries from fractions with low cell numbers. Bulk PBMC replicates and cell subsets were isolated from blood drawn at multiple timepoints before and after both primary and secondary immunization. To follow T-cell clones before and after both primary and booster YFV17D yellow fever vaccination, bulk TCR alpha and beta repertoires underwent longitudinal sequencing. Two healthy male donors, one aged 18 to 30 and one aged 30 to 40 years, made up the cohort. Here is what the overall study found, with its caveats: A small fraction of clonotypes appeared in both the CD4 and CD8 compartments, likely as a result of convergent recombination. Compared with the primary T-cell response, the secondary T-cell response was weaker but faster, peaking on day 5 rather than day 15. The study included only two donors, which limits how far the findings can be generalized. Computational filtering was needed because FACS-sorted repertoires could contain abundant contaminating clonotypes from the bulk population. After the booster, most clones that had expanded after primary vaccination were detected again (almost 97% of CD4 and over 75% of CD8), suggesting broad maintenance of memory.

Inclusive of the bounding cysteine and phenylalanine, the CDR3 is 15 residues long. The sequence is cut down to CDR3 DNA, 45 bases in frame from base 1. The germline V gene yields MNHEY for CDR1 and SVGAGI for CDR2. V gives up 1 base and J gives up 7 bases, and the segment between their germline ends measures 16 bases. Sequencing used an Illumina NovaSeq 6000. Synthesis of TCR cDNA relied on 5'RACE template switching, a step that introduced a universal primer site along with unique molecular identifiers. cDNA synthesis was primed from both the TCR alpha and TCR beta constant segments. Two PCR steps were used to amplify libraries, with sample barcodes and sequencing adapters being added in the second step. Sequencing of libraries was performed on Illumina HiSeq 2500 (2x100 bp) or NovaSeq (2x150 bp). As for how the authors treated the data: Reads were demultiplexed and collapsed into UMI consensus sequences with MIGEC, and V(D)J alignment was performed with MiXCR. Using edgeR on replicate PBMC samples, clonotypes were called vaccine-responding if FDR was below 0.01 and the log2 fold change was above 5 up to day 15. Each bulk clonotype received a CD4 or CD8 identity based on whether the sequenced CD4 or CD8 repertoire contained that clonotype at higher abundance. TCRdb reprocessing: public reads trimmed at Q25 with fastp, clones called with MiXCR, in-frame beta chains kept. Under each unique CDR3 protein, matching rows form one entry showing the most common genes and DNA. TCRdb's processing, not the study's, gives the V and J calls here. Present in this sample are around 340,000 distinct CDR3 sequences, under 15% of which were seen just once. 3.2% of the sample goes to the ten largest clones.

The sample's treatment or condition label, decoded: live attenuated yellow fever vaccine strain. PBMCs were isolated from peripheral blood using a standard Ficoll-Paque protocol. Dynabeads CD4 and CD8 positive selection kits were used to isolate CD4 and CD8 T-cell fractions. RNA was extracted with TriZol from bulk PBMCs, CD4 and CD8 fractions, and dextramer-positive and dextramer-negative fractions. The table lists this clonotype with many counts. The clone's antigen remains unknown. No base-level quality is on record; no much larger clone is a single base apart. The sample here was CD4+ T cells sorted from PBMCs, taken 15 days after the yellow fever booster vaccination. This receptor chain uses TRBV6-5 and TRBJ1-2; 6 matching bases give a weak D call of TRBD1. This TCR was sampled from a man between 18 and 29 years old who received the YFV17D yellow fever vaccine. Read as DNA, the sequence is TGTGCCAGCAGTTACTGGGCCAGGGGCCGGGGTGGCTACACCTTC. Translated, it reads CASSYWARGRGGYTF.